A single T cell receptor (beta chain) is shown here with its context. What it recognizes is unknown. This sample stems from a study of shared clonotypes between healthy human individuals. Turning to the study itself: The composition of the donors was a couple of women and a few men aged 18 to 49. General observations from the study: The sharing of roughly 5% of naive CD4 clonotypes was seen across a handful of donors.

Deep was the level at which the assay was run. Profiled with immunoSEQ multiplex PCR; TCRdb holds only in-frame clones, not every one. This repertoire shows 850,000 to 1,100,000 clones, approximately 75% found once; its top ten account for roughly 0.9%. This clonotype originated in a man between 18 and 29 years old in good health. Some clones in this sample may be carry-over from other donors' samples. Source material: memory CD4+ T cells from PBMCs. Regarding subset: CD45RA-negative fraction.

The CDR3 sequence: CATPGRGGDTQYF. The DNA of the CDR3 is TGTGCCACCCCGGGGCGCGGGGGAGATACGCAGTATTTT. The rearrangement uses TRBV2 and TRBJ2-3; 7 nucleotides line up with TRBD2. There are 13 residues in the CDR3. With 10 bases clipped from V and 5 bases from J, the junction kept 9 bases outside the gene matches. Looked up from germline, CDR1 is SNHLY and CDR2 is FYNNEI.